Listed here is a single TCR beta chain. J gave up 8 bases and V 8 bases, and 8 bases lay outside the gene matches. The CDR3 is 14 residues long. Germline V gene lookup returns CDR1 LNHDA and CDR2 SQIVND (reference sequence). This record belongs to a study of blood T cell repertoires in COVID-19. Study context: T cells, B-cell-depleted T cells, or PBMCs supplied cDNA or gDNA.

In the authors' methods: Nucleated cell number was recorded as an estimate derived from reference gene primer amplification. Data came from immunoSEQ multiplex PCR; TCRdb stores just in-frame clones and leaves some out. From that table come the V and J calls and clone size; the DNA was used to work out D and trimming. Altogether approximately 110,000 clones are present, around nine tenths being singletons, with the ten largest covering about 4.5%. This receptor was obtained from a man in his forties with acute or convalescent COVID-19. The sequenced material came from peripheral blood. This rearrangement joins TRBV19 to TRBJ1-4, with 10 bases fitting TRBD1. CDR3 residues: CASEETGGEEKLFF. DNA for the CDR3: TGTGCCAGTGAGGAGACAGGGGGCGAAGAAAAACTGTTTTTT.